Reported below is one T cell receptor (beta chain). This clonotype has a count of ten or more. Its antigen specificity is not known. One base away there is no much larger clone; base qualities are not given. The sample is drawn from a study of Graves' ophthalmopathy and Graves' hyperthyroidism (dated by TCRdb to 2016 to 2019). Context from the whole study: Hyperthyroidism was considered stable if no progression to ophthalmopathy occurred within 18 months of follow-up. To tell Graves' ophthalmopathy apart from Graves' hyperthyroidism, and to predict which patients would progress to ophthalmopathy, the study relied on TCR beta repertoire signatures. In total, 135 blood samples were TCR-sequenced: 43 ophthalmopathy, about 75 hyperthyroidism and some 17 hyperthyroidism-to-ophthalmopathy patients. To explore V-J signatures that distinguish ophthalmopathy from hyperthyroidism, a discovery set of 95 to 100 patients was enrolled, made up of under 50 with ophthalmopathy and some 60 with stable hyperthyroidism. An independent validation cohort comprised around 20 hyperthyroidism patients and around 16 patients who later progressed from hyperthyroidism to ophthalmopathy. In over five hyperthyroidism patients, T-cell repertoires of thyroid tissue and blood were compared. After sampling, hyperthyroidism patients received methimazole starting at 30 mg daily, and ophthalmopathy patients received high-dose intravenous methylprednisolone.

Trimming removed 4 bases from V and 0 bases from J, leaving 14 bases between the germline ends. The CDR3 holds 17 amino acids from the cysteine to the phenylalanine. The retained sequence is limited to the CDR3, 51 bases, with the frame set at the first base. The germline V gene yields SGDLS for CDR1 and YYNGEE for CDR2. General conclusions and limits of the study: Most expanded thyroid clonotypes with frequency above 0.001 were also detected in blood, suggesting blood repertoires may reflect the thyroid immune response. In cross-validation, the 13-signature model distinguished ophthalmopathy from stable hyperthyroidism with just over 85% sensitivity and about 81% specificity, while in the test set the corresponding values were around 79% and 71%. No statistical method was used to set the sample size in advance, and the investigators knew which group each participant was assigned to. In validation, the model predicted ophthalmopathy progression with 70.59% sensitivity and approximately 72% specificity; fewer than 15 predicted patients were CT-confirmed with GO in a median of approximately six months.

Patients with hyperthyroidism were aged 18 to 65 years, had been newly diagnosed, and had a disease duration of less than 2 months. Patients with other autoimmune diseases, uncontrolled infections, pregnancy or lactation were excluded from the study. Clinical symptoms, serum thyroxine, TRAb, thyroid ultrasound and orbital computed tomography formed the basis of the diagnosis. Total RNA was extracted using Trizol reagent, and RNA quality was checked on an Agilent 2100 Bioanalyzer. For repertoire sequencing, the TCR beta CDR3 regions were amplified from RNA transcripts. The first round of RT-PCR was done with HTBI primers and the Qiagen OneStep RT-PCR kit, and was followed by a second round of multiplex PCR, then size selection and purification. Libraries were sequenced on an Illumina HiSeq2000 using paired-end 100 bp reads. Concerning the study's data processing: SOAPnuke was used to process the reads, removing any read that contained adapters or uncalled bases, had a mean Phred below 15, or lacked an exact match to the constant primer or identifier. COPE v1.2.5 was used to merge the high-quality paired reads. Clonotypes were defined as unique nucleotide sequences and were aligned to IMGT TRB V, D and J references using MiTCR v1.1. Analysis was restricted to V-J combinations with a frequency above 0.0001, which covered about 99% of repertoires. For each V-J combination, a TCR clonal expansion and chaos score was defined as F50 clonal expansion divided by the chaos observed in the TCRdist matrix. Welch's t-statistics and random forest were used to reduce features to some 13 V-J combinations, which were fed into a naive Bayes classifier. The Morisita-Horn index was used to measure how similar the thyroid and blood repertoires were. In TCRdb, the public reads were trimmed at Q25 with fastp and aligned with MiXCR, with productive beta chains retained. Records with the same CDR3 protein are collapsed into one entry carrying the most frequent genes and DNA. The V and J calls, along with clone size, are taken from TCRdb and not from the paper's own processing. The table for this sample lists 1 million to 1.3 million distinct CDR3 sequences; approximately 35% of them were counted only once. The ten largest clones represent 11% of the sample.

The receptor was derived from an adult man with Graves' hyperthyroidism. What was sequenced was peripheral blood or thyroid tissue (not recorded which). Here the chain combines TRBV9 and TRBJ2-6, with no D gene named confidently. The nucleotide sequence reads as follows: TGTGCCAGCAGCTCGCCGACTGCTAGCTCTGGGGCCAACGTCCTGACTTTC. It specifies CASSSPTASSGANVLTF.